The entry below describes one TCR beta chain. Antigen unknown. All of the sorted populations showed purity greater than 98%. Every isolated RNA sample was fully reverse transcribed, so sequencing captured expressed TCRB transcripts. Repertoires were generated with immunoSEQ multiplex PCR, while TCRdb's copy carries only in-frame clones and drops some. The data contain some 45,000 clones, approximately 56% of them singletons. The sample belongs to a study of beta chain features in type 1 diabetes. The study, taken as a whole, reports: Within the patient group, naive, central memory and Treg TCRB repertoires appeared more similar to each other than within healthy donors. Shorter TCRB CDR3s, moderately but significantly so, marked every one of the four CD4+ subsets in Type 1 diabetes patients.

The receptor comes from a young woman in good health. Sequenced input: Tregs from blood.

CDR3 coding DNA: TGTGCCAGCAGCTTCCTAGCGGATTACAATGAGCAGTTCTTC. Translation: CASSFLADYNEQFF. The genes are TRBV7-9 and TRBJ2-1; 7 bases fit TRBD2. With V trimmed by 3 bases and J by 4 bases, 3 bases remained unmatched. Germline CDR1 reads SEHNR; CDR2 reads FQNEAQ (reference sequence). CDR3 size: 14 residues.